These 12 T cell receptor beta chains came from one sample sequenced in a study of glioma-infiltrating T cells after dendritic cell vaccination. Produced via immunoSEQ multiplex PCR; TCRdb's table is partial and in-frame only. The sample includes about 64,000 clones, around 83% of them seen just once. The sequencing here drew on blood, taken before dendritic cell vaccination. The receptors stem from a human donor with glioblastoma.

The chain couples TRBV6-6 to TRBJ1-5; D is perhaps TRBD1 (5 bases). V was pared by 0 bases and J by 5 bases, with 14 bases between. The CDR3 runs 16 residues. Germline V lookup: CDR1 MNHNY, CDR2 SVGAGI (reference sequence). The CDR3 DNA sequence: TGTGCCAGCAGTTACTCCCCCGGGGGGATGTATCAGCCCCAGCATTTT. Translating gives CASSYSPGGMYQPQHF.

This clone was observed a handful of times. The DNA of the CDR3 is TGTGCCAGCAGCTTAGGACAGGGTTTGAATCAGCCCCAGCATTTT. Amino acids: CASSLGQGLNQPQHF. The chain links TRBV11-2 to TRBJ1-5; 7 bases line up with TRBD1. After removal of 1 base from V and 4 bases from J, the junction contained 4 bases not matched to a gene. This CDR3 is 15 amino acids long. In germline, CDR1 is SGHAT, CDR2 FQNNGV.

The V gene is TRBV4-2, the J gene TRBJ2-7, with 8 bases that match TRBD2. The germline V gene has CDR1 LGHNA and CDR2 YNFKEQ. Trimming took 4 bases from V and 3 from J; bases not matched to a gene: 11. CDR3 length: 16 residues. DNA for the CDR3: TGTGCCAGCAGCCGAGACGTTAGCGGGGCAGTCTACGAGCAGTACTTC. Translated, it gives CASSRDVSGAVYEQYF.

This chain connects TRBV7-2 to TRBJ2-3; a possible D gene is TRBD2 (6 bases). V was cut by 3 bases and J by 2 bases, with 12 bases left in between. The CDR3 consists of 15 residues. Germline loops: CDR1 SGHTA, CDR2 FQGNSA. The CDR3 sequence is CASSFRSGPTDTQYF. DNA of the CDR3: TGTGCCAGCAGCTTTCGAAGCGGGCCCACAGATACGCAGTATTTT.

A single count supports this clone. The chain links TRBV7-9 to TRBJ2-5; D possibly corresponds to TRBD1 (5 bases). The tail of the sequence fits TRBJ2-7 better, so the J call may be wrong. Germline V gene lookup returns CDR1 SEHNR and CDR2 FQNEAQ (reference sequence). The CDR3 has 14 residues. The CDR3 DNA reads as TGTGCCAGCAGCTTACAGGACAACTCCTACGAGCAGTACTTC. Translation gives CASSLQDNSYEQYF.

With respect to this clone: Within the sample, other DNA sequences also encode this same CDR3. The rearrangement links TRBV11-2 to TRBJ2-2, with TRBD1 matching over 8 bases. The CDR3 is 16 residues long. Trimming took 5 bases from V and 1 from J; bases not matched to a gene: 6. Per the germline V gene, CDR1 is SGHAT and CDR2 is FQNNGV. The CDR3: CASSPRTGKNTGELFF. In DNA form, the CDR3 reads TGTGCCAGCAGCCCCCGGACAGGGAAGAACACCGGGGAGCTGTTTTTT. The full variable domain, completed using reference TRBV11-2 and TRBJ2-2, is EAGVAQSPRYKIIEKRQSVAFWCNPISGHATLYWYQQILGQGPKLLIQFQNNGVVDDSQLPKDRFSAERLKGVDSTLKIQPAKLEDSAVYLCASSPRTGKNTGELFFGEGSRLTVL.

V is TRBV6-5 and J is TRBJ2-7; TRBD2 matches at 7 bases. CDR1 MNHEY and CDR2 SVGAGI come from the germline V gene. Trimming cost V 0 bases and J 3 bases; bases outside gene matches: 5. This CDR3 spans 15 amino acids. CDR3 DNA sequence: TGTGCCAGCAGTTACTCCGCTGCGGGGGACTACGAGCAGTACTTC. It encodes CASSYSAAGDYEQYF.

The CDR3 protein is CASSFSPAAYNSPLHF. In nucleotides, the CDR3 is TGTGCCAGCAGTTTTAGCCCGGCAGCCTATAATTCACCCCTCCACTTT. The genes are TRBV27 and TRBJ1-6; D not resolved. The ends were cut back, 3 bases at V and 2 bases at J, with 11 bases in the middle. CDR1 MNHEY and CDR2 SMNVEV come from the germline V gene (reference sequence). The CDR3 spans 16 residues.

The count of this clone is one. The chain is built from TRBV5-1 and TRBJ2-5, with D perhaps matching TRBD2 (6 bases). The end of the DNA is better explained by TRBJ2-7, so the J call may be wrong. This CDR3 has 16 residues. The germline gives CDR1 SGHRS, CDR2 YFSETQ. In DNA form, the CDR3 reads TGCGCCAGCAGCTTGGATAGCGGCGGAACCGCCTACGAGCAGTACTTC. Protein: CASSLDSGGTAYEQYF.

CDR3 in DNA: TGCGCCAGTCGACAGGGGTTGAAGACCCAGTACTTC. Its translation: CASRQGLKTQYF. The J gene is TRBJ2-5, the V gene TRBV10-1, with 8 bases fitting TRBD1. This CDR3 is built from 12 residues. Germline trimming cut 9 bases from V and 6 bases from J; bases unmatched to any gene: 6. CDR1 WNHNN and CDR2 SYGVQD come from the germline V gene (reference sequence).

CDR3 sequence: CASSLSGRISNEQFF. For the CDR3, the DNA is TGCGCCAGCAGCCTTAGCGGACGGATATCCAATGAGCAGTTCTTC. The chain is built from TRBV10-1 and TRBJ2-1; D is perhaps TRBD2 (6 bases). Germline CDR1 reads WNHNN; CDR2 reads SYGVQD (reference sequence). The V end was cut by 6 bases, the J end by 6 bases, with 18 bases between. The CDR3 length is 15 residues.

In its sample, this clone was seen once. The sample holds other DNA sequences that translate to the same CDR3. J is TRBJ1-2 and V is TRBV30; D is uncertain. The CDR3 is made up of 12 amino acids. The V and J ends lost 2 bases and 9 bases respectively, with 13 bases between them. CDR1 is GTSNPN and CDR2 is SVGIG in the germline V gene (reference sequence). The CDR3 nucleotides read TGTGCCTGGAGTCTCCTTAGCATCCGCTACACCTTC. Translating gives CAWSLLSIRYTF. Full variable domain (remainder filled in from reference TRBV30 and TRBJ1-2): SQTIHQWPATLVQPVGSPLSLECTVEGTSNPNLYWYRQAAGRGLQLLFYSVGIGQISSEVPQNLSASRPQDRQFILSSKKLLLSDSGFYLCAWSLLSIRYTFGSGTRLTVV.